The 13 T cell receptor beta chains given below trace back to one sample, sequenced in a study of early T cells in non-severe SARS-CoV-2 infection (dated by TCRdb to the early 2020s). Library preparation used 5' RACE. The sequencer listed for this sample is NextSeq 500. TCRdb trimmed the raw reads at Q25, called clones with MiXCR and kept productive beta chains. For every CDR3 protein sequence, its rows merge into one entry that carries the most common genes and DNA. This sample has some 120,000 distinct CDR3 sequences in its table, and about 15% of those were observed once. The ten largest clones represent less than 25% of the sample. Source material: whole blood. The receptors here all came from an adult who was a healthcare worker with PCR-confirmed SARS-CoV-2 infection or an uninfected control (not recorded which).

This clonotype was observed many times. This chain links TRBV10-3 with TRBJ1-1; D is perhaps TRBD1 (5 bases). CDR3 length: 11 residues. Germline loops: CDR1 ENHRY, CDR2 SYGVKD. V gave up 11 bases and J gave up 5 bases, with 12 bases separating them. The CDR3 DNA is TGTGCCGCCCTCGAGGGGACTGAAGCTTTCTTT. It translates to CAALEGTEAFF.

The V gene is TRBV12-3 or TRBV12-4, the J gene TRBJ1-2; D is unresolved. The CDR3 is 15 residues long. Trimming left V 2 bases short and J 8 bases short, with 18 bases between. The CDR3, as DNA: TGTGCCAGCAGTTTACCGTTCTGGGCGCGAGGGGGCTACACCTTC. Its protein product is CASSLPFWARGGYTF.

The chain carries TRBV10-3 and TRBJ2-5, with D perhaps matching TRBD1 (6 bases). This CDR3 region has 13 residues. Germline CDR1 is ENHRY and CDR2 is SYGVKD. V lost 5 bases to trimming and J lost 1 base, with 8 bases between them. The DNA for the CDR3 is TGTGCCATCAGTCAGGGGCTCCAAGAGACCCAGTACTTC. Protein sequence: CAISQGLQETQYF.

This clonotype was recorded many times. V and J are TRBV7-9 and TRBJ2-2; unclear D gene. The V end was cut by 2 bases, the J end by 1 base, with 5 bases between. Germline CDR1 is SEHNR and CDR2 is FQNEAQ (reference sequence). CDR3 size: 14 residues. The CDR3 coding sequence is TGTGCCAGCAGCTTAAGAGGGAACACCGGGGAGCTGTTTTTT. Its translation is CASSLRGNTGELFF.

The chain is built from TRBV4-1 and TRBJ1-4, with 7 bases fitting TRBD1. Germline values: CDR1 MGHRA, CDR2 YSYEKL. Trimming cost V 5 bases and J 0 bases; bases outside gene matches: 9. CDR3 length: 17 amino acids. CDR3 sequence (DNA): TGCGCCAGCAGCTACGGGACAGACCCTGCAACTAATGAAAAACTGTTTTTT. Its protein is CASSYGTDPATNEKLFF.

The rearrangement joins TRBV7-7 to TRBJ2-3, with D perhaps TRBD1 (5 bases). The CDR3 has 14 residues. Looked up from germline, CDR1 is SSHAT and CDR2 is FNYEAQ (reference sequence). The V end lost 7 bases, the J end lost 2 bases, and 13 bases lay between the germline ends. In DNA, the CDR3 is TGTGCCAGCAACAGGAGACTGATCACAGATACGCAGTATTTT. It yields the protein CASNRRLITDTQYF.

V usage is TRBV3-1 and J usage is TRBJ2-2; D unclear. This CDR3 has 13 residues. The V gene lost 1 base and the J gene lost 8 bases, with 8 bases spanning the gap. CDR1 and CDR2 (germline): LGHDT, YNNKEL (reference sequence). This CDR3 is CASSQVGLGELFF. The CDR3, as DNA: TGTGCCAGCAGCCAAGTTGGTCTAGGGGAGCTGTTTTTT.

The chain joins TRBV10-2 to TRBJ2-2, with 7 bases matching TRBD2. CDR3 length: 14 amino acids. V dropped 7 bases and J dropped 4; count of bases not matched to a gene: 6. CDR1 and CDR2 from the germline V gene are WSHSY and SAAADI. The CDR3 spells CASTLSGGTGELFF. In DNA, the CDR3 is TGCGCCAGCACTCTCTCGGGAGGCACCGGGGAGCTGTTTTTT.

The rearrangement links TRBV5-1 to TRBJ2-1; D may correspond to TRBD1 or TRBD2 (6 bases each). From germline, CDR1 is SGHRS and CDR2 YFSETQ. V dropped 4 bases and J dropped 8 bases, with 25 bases sitting between them. CDR3 size: 17 residues. The CDR3 here is CASSHQFVGGAFDEQFF. The CDR3, as DNA: TGCGCCAGCAGCCACCAGTTCGTCGGGGGCGCGTTTGATGAGCAGTTCTTC.

The sample holds a few counts of this clonotype. This rearrangement joins TRBV7-2 to TRBJ2-7, with 10 bases aligning to TRBD2. V lost 5 bases to trimming and J lost 1 base; unmatched junction nucleotides: 8. Germline values: CDR1 SGHTA, CDR2 FQGNSA. CDR3 length equals 16 residues. Written as DNA, the CDR3 is TGTGCCAGCAGCCCGGCCGGGACTAGCGCATCCTACGAGCAGTACTTC. This translates into CASSPAGTSASYEQYF.

The chain uses TRBV5-1 and TRBJ1-4, with TRBD1 as a possible D gene (6 bases). The V end lost 0 bases, the J end lost 3 bases, and 9 bases lay between the germline ends. The length of the CDR3 is 15 residues. Per the germline V gene, CDR1 is SGHRS and CDR2 is YFSETQ. The CDR3 here is CASSLAGQPNEKLFF. For the CDR3, the DNA is TGCGCCAGCAGCTTGGCGGGACAACCTAATGAAAAACTGTTTTTT.

This clonotype was counted only a few times. This chain joins TRBV4-1 and TRBJ2-5; D is unresolved. V gave up 5 bases and J gave up 5 bases, with 12 bases separating them. The germline V gene has CDR1 MGHRA and CDR2 YSYEKL. The CDR3 contains 13 residues. The DNA for the CDR3 is TGCGCCAGCAGCTCCAGGACGGTGGAGACCCAGTACTTC. Amino acid sequence: CASSSRTVETQYF.

This clonotype was seen more than once but under ten times. This chain links TRBV3-1 with TRBJ2-3; 15 bases map to TRBD2. Losses at the gene ends were 5 bases for V and 7 bases for J; bases not matched to a gene: 25. Germline lookup yields CDR1 LGHDT and CDR2 YNNKEL (reference sequence). The CDR3 length is 22 residues. The CDR3 is CASSTHLLGLAGGNPPRHTQYF. The CDR3, as DNA: TGTGCCAGCAGCACTCACCTCCTGGGACTAGCGGGGGGCAACCCCCCCCGGCATACGCAGTATTTT.